The 2 T cell receptor beta chains below come from one sample, sequenced in a study of CD8 T cells in Susac syndrome. Reverse transcription of 0.5 to 1 ug RNA was performed with random hexamers. TCRdb processed the immunoSEQ multiplex PCR reads anew with MiXCR; each CDR3 protein has one entry. This table has about 430,000 distinct CDR3 sequences, approximately 85% appearing once. Material for sequencing was CD8+ T cells from PBMCs. The receptors derive from a human donor with multiple sclerosis.

The chain combines TRBV10-3 with TRBJ2-3; D gene unclear. Per germline, CDR1 ENHRY and CDR2 SYGVKD. The CDR3 runs to 14 residues. Trimming removed 3 bases from V and 0 bases from J, with 7 bases in between. CDR3 DNA sequence: TGTGCCATCAGTGAAGCGATGAGCACAGATACGCAGTATTTT. Translation: CAISEAMSTDTQYF.

The chain combines TRBV30 with TRBJ2-5; TRBD2 matches 7 bases. The V segment lost 3 bases and the J segment 1 base; nucleotides outside the gene matches: 11. CDR1 is GTSNPN and CDR2 is SVGIG in the germline V gene (reference sequence). CDR3 length equals 16 residues. The CDR3 protein is CAWSPEAGALQETQYF. CDR3 sequence (DNA): TGTGCCTGGAGCCCAGAGGCGGGAGCCCTCCAAGAGACCCAGTACTTC.